These T cell receptor beta chains were read from a single sample in a study of blood T cells in healthy people across ages. A single record per CDR3 protein comes from TCRdb applying MiXCR to the 5' RACE reads. Of about 800,000 distinct CDR3 sequences listed, 20% to 25% were seen once; the top ten hold approximately 4%. This sample also belongs to another study, concerning T cells of mothers and their children.

The sequenced sample was blood. All receptors derive from a boy between 10 and 17 years old in good health. Both conserved end residues are part of each CDR3. A D gene is named only where the DNA matches it firmly. Part of the rows lack a size; the others show once, few, many or a class for expanded clones.

j_call clone_size v_call d_call cdr3_aa cdr3_nt
TRBJ2-2 . TRBV28 . CASTRKRVLYTGELFF TGTGCCAGCACTAGAAAGCGGGTCCTGTACACCGGGGAGCTGTTTTTT
TRBJ2-5 few TRBV5-1 . CASSFYEMEETQYF TGCGCCAGCAGCTTCTACGAGATGGAAGAGACCCAGTACTTC
TRBJ2-1 . TRBV6-2/TRBV6-3 TRBD2 CANSYSPTSGVYNEQFF TGTGCCAACAGTTACTCGCCAACTAGCGGAGTTTACAATGAGCAGTTCTTC
TRBJ2-5 few TRBV20-1 . CSAREYQETQYF TGCAGTGCTAGGGAGTACCAAGAGACCCAGTACTTC
TRBJ2-1 few TRBV9 . CASSRGSNYNEQFF TGTGCCAGCAGCCGAGGGTCCAACTACAATGAGCAGTTCTTC
TRBJ2-5 few TRBV6-1 . CASSEASGLRPKTQYF TGTGCCAGCAGTGAAGCATCCGGGCTCCGACCCAAGACCCAGTACTTC
TRBJ2-7 few TRBV16 . CASSQSRSYEQYF TGTGCCAGCAGCCAATCACGGAGCTACGAGCAGTACTTC
TRBJ1-1 once TRBV13 . CASSSRGSGRGTEAFF TGTGCCAGCAGCTCCCGTGGGTCGGGGCGGGGCACTGAAGCTTTCTTT
TRBJ2-7 . TRBV20-1 TRBD2 CSAAGGYNEQYF TGCAGTGCAGCGGGGGGGTACAACGAGCAGTACTTC
TRBJ2-7 . TRBV28 TRBD2 CASSGSGVYEQYF TGTGCCAGCTCTGGGAGCGGGGTCTACGAGCAGTACTTC
TRBJ2-1 few TRBV7-3 . CASSLSVRPNYNEQFF TGTGCCAGCAGCTTATCTGTTCGTCCGAACTACAATGAGCAGTTCTTC
TRBJ2-7 . TRBV28 TRBD2 CASSLDRGAGGEQYF TGTGCCAGCAGTTTAGATCGGGGGGCGGGGGGCGAGCAGTACTTC
TRBJ2-5 . TRBV29-1 TRBD2 CSVSVPGGVGETQYF TGCAGCGTTTCCGTGCCGGGGGGTGTGGGAGAGACCCAGTACTTC
TRBJ1-1 few TRBV24-1 . CATSDFGYTEAFF TGTGCCACCAGTGATTTCGGTTACACTGAAGCTTTCTTT
TRBJ2-1 . TRBV18 . CASSPPVLAHEQFF TGTGCCAGCTCACCACCGGTACTAGCCCATGAGCAGTTCTTC
TRBJ1-4 few TRBV12-3/TRBV12-4 . CASSFAPGRPVQLFF TGTGCCAGCAGTTTCGCGCCAGGCCGACCCGTACAACTGTTTTTT
TRBJ2-2 . TRBV6-5 TRBD2 CASSRPAGGPGELFF TGTGCCAGCTCTCGGCCAGCGGGAGGGCCAGGGGAGTTGTTTTTT
TRBJ1-3 . TRBV29-1 . CSVRTGTSNTIYF TGCAGCGTGAGGACCGGGACATCAAACACCATATATTTT
TRBJ1-4 many TRBV10-3 TRBD1 CATRQGENEKLFF TGTGCCACCCGACAGGGGGAAAATGAAAAACTGTTTTTT
TRBJ2-5 . TRBV5-4 . CAYRVGETQYF TGTGCCTACAGGGTCGGGGAGACCCAGTACTTC
TRBJ2-7 . TRBV5-6 TRBD1 CASSLEGTGVREQYF TGTGCCAGCAGCTTGGAGGGTACAGGGGTTCGCGAGCAGTACTTC
TRBJ2-1 . TRBV7-9 . CASSFTAGENNEQFF TGTGCCAGCAGCTTCACGGCGGGCGAGAACAATGAGCAGTTCTTC
TRBJ2-1 many TRBV29-1 . CSVEGRNEQFF TGCAGCGTTGAGGGGAGGAATGAGCAGTTCTTC
TRBJ1-2 . TRBV5-1 . CASSLDQVYGYTF TGCGCCAGCAGCTTGGACCAAGTATATGGCTACACCTTC
TRBJ1-1 . TRBV18 . CASSFGRAGTEAFF TGTGCCAGCTCTTTTGGGAGGGCGGGCACTGAAGCTTTCTTT
TRBJ1-5 few TRBV28 . CASRERDVAAYSNQPQHF TGTGCCAGTAGAGAAAGGGACGTGGCGGCCTATAGCAATCAGCCCCAGCATTTT
TRBJ1-3 few TRBV20-1 . CSAREGSLTPWFGNTIYF TGCAGTGCTAGAGAAGGGAGTTTGACACCTTGGTTTGGAAACACCATATATTTT